This is a list of T cell receptor beta chains from one sample in a study of blood T cell repertoires in COVID-19. Some clones are missing from TCRdb's copy, which holds only in-frame ones; the method was immunoSEQ multiplex PCR. The data hold 200,000 to 250,000 clones, with 70% to 90% observed a single time. Sequencing was performed on peripheral blood. These receptor sequences come from a woman in her seventies with COVID-19, enrolled during active disease. Both conserved end residues are part of each CDR3. Each record gives: D gene, V gene, clone size, J gene, CDR3 DNA, CDR3 protein. D genes are given only for firm matches. Clone size is stated in some rows and not others, as once, few, many or a class when expanded.

D gene: TRBD1
V gene: TRBV5-1
clone size: NA
J gene: TRBJ1-3
CDR3 DNA: TGCGCCAGCACTCAGGACAGGAGCTCTGGAAACACCATATATTTT
CDR3 protein: CASTQDRSSGNTIYF

D gene: NA
V gene: TRBV2
clone size: NA
J gene: TRBJ1-1
CDR3 DNA: TGTGCCAGCAGTGAAGTGGAGGGAGATACTGAAGCTTTCTTT
CDR3 protein: CASSEVEGDTEAFF

D gene: TRBD1
V gene: TRBV9
clone size: few
J gene: TRBJ1-3
CDR3 DNA: TGTGCCAGCAGCGTGACAGGGGACTCCGGAAACACCATATATTTT
CDR3 protein: CASSVTGDSGNTIYF

D gene: TRBD2
V gene: TRBV12-3/TRBV12-4
clone size: NA
J gene: TRBJ2-3
CDR3 DNA: TGTGCCGGCCGGACTAGCGGGAGTGATACGCAGTATTTT
CDR3 protein: CAGRTSGSDTQYF

D gene: NA
V gene: TRBV30
clone size: NA
J gene: TRBJ1-2
CDR3 DNA: TGTGCCTGGATCTTATCCGGCTATGGCTACACCTTC
CDR3 protein: CAWILSGYGYTF

D gene: NA
V gene: TRBV29-1
clone size: NA
J gene: TRBJ1-1
CDR3 DNA: TGCAGCGTTGAACCCGGTGACAGGCCCTTGAACACTGAAGCTTTCTTT
CDR3 protein: CSVEPGDRPLNTEAFF

D gene: NA
V gene: TRBV7-3
clone size: NA
J gene: TRBJ2-1
CDR3 DNA: TGTGCCAGCAGCTTAACGCCACAGCAAGTGGGGAGCTCCTACAATGAGCAGTTCTTC
CDR3 protein: CASSLTPQQVGSSYNEQFF

D gene: NA
V gene: TRBV2
clone size: NA
J gene: TRBJ1-1
CDR3 DNA: TGTGCCAGCAGTGACCAGGGGTGGACTGAAGCTTTCTTT
CDR3 protein: CASSDQGWTEAFF

D gene: TRBD2
V gene: TRBV10-2
clone size: NA
J gene: TRBJ2-1
CDR3 DNA: TGCGCCAGCGGCAGGGGCGGGGGGTTCAATGAGCAGTTCTTC
CDR3 protein: CASGRGGGFNEQFF

D gene: TRBD2
V gene: TRBV6-5
clone size: once
J gene: TRBJ2-5
CDR3 DNA: TGTGCCAGCAGACCACTAGCGGGAGGACGGGAGACCCAGTACTTC
CDR3 protein: CASRPLAGGRETQYF

D gene: TRBD1
V gene: TRBV6-5
clone size: few
J gene: TRBJ2-5
CDR3 DNA: TGTGCCAGCGGCACGCCCGGACAGGGGATAGTGACCCAGTACTTC
CDR3 protein: CASGTPGQGIVTQYF

D gene: NA
V gene: TRBV7-9
clone size: NA
J gene: TRBJ2-7
CDR3 DNA: TGTGCCAGCTTCAGGGATGACAGGAGAGGCGAGCAGTACTTC
CDR3 protein: CASFRDDRRGEQYF

D gene: NA
V gene: TRBV19
clone size: NA
J gene: TRBJ2-5
CDR3 DNA: TGTGCCACTGGGGGAGGAGCGGCAGAGACCCAGTACTTC
CDR3 protein: CATGGGAAETQYF

D gene: TRBD2
V gene: TRBV7-9
clone size: once
J gene: TRBJ2-5
CDR3 DNA: TGTGCCAGCAGCCTTAGCGGGACTGGTGCAGAGACCCAGTACTTC
CDR3 protein: CASSLSGTGAETQYF

D gene: TRBD1
V gene: TRBV4-1
clone size: NA
J gene: TRBJ2-6
CDR3 DNA: TGCGCCAGCAGCCAAGATCAGTATAGGACAGGGACCTCTGGGGCCAACGTCCTGACTTTC
CDR3 protein: CASSQDQYRTGTSGANVLTF

D gene: NA
V gene: TRBV18
clone size: many
J gene: TRBJ1-1
CDR3 DNA: TGTGCCAGCTCCAAAAACCTTCTCGGAGATCACACTGAAGCTTTCTTT
CDR3 protein: CASSKNLLGDHTEAFF

D gene: TRBD2
V gene: TRBV3-1/TRBV3-2
clone size: NA
J gene: TRBJ2-1
CDR3 DNA: TGTGCCAGCGGTCCTCGAGGACTAGCGGGAGGGAATGAGCAGTTCTTC
CDR3 protein: CASGPRGLAGGNEQFF

D gene: TRBD1
V gene: TRBV10-3
clone size: many
J gene: TRBJ1-3
CDR3 DNA: TGTGCCATCAGGACAGGGGGGAACTCTGGAAACACCATATATTTT
CDR3 protein: CAIRTGGNSGNTIYF

D gene: NA
V gene: TRBV7-7
clone size: NA
J gene: TRBJ2-7
CDR3 DNA: TGTGCTAGCAGCCCCATGGACAGCACCTACGAGCAGTACTTC
CDR3 protein: CASSPMDSTYEQYF

D gene: TRBD1
V gene: TRBV5-6
clone size: NA
J gene: TRBJ1-5
CDR3 DNA: TGTGCCAGCAGCTTTTTTCAGCCCGGGACAGGAGATCAGCCCCAGCATTTT
CDR3 protein: CASSFFQPGTGDQPQHF

D gene: NA
V gene: TRBV7-2
clone size: NA
J gene: TRBJ1-2
CDR3 DNA: TGTGCCAGCAGCTTAGCCCGGGCAGGGGAGTATGGCTACACCTTC
CDR3 protein: CASSLARAGEYGYTF

D gene: TRBD2
V gene: TRBV11-2
clone size: NA
J gene: TRBJ2-7
CDR3 DNA: TGTGCCAGCAGCTTCGGGGGGGCGCGCTACGAGCAGTACTTC
CDR3 protein: CASSFGGARYEQYF

D gene: TRBD1
V gene: TRBV7-2
clone size: few
J gene: TRBJ1-6
CDR3 DNA: TGTGCCAGCAGCCCCCGGACAGGGGGCATCGATAATTCACCCCTCCACTTT
CDR3 protein: CASSPRTGGIDNSPLHF

D gene: NA
V gene: TRBV4-3
clone size: NA
J gene: TRBJ1-2
CDR3 DNA: TGCGCCAGCAGCCCCCAAGGGGACTATGGCTACACCTTC
CDR3 protein: CASSPQGDYGYTF

D gene: NA
V gene: TRBV7-2
clone size: once
J gene: TRBJ1-6
CDR3 DNA: TGTGCCAGCAGCTTAGTAGAGGGAACACCCCTCCACTTT
CDR3 protein: CASSLVEGTPLHF

D gene: TRBD2
V gene: TRBV2
clone size: NA
J gene: TRBJ2-2
CDR3 DNA: TGTGCCAGCAGTGAAGGCGAGACTAGCGGGGGGGCCGGGGAGCTGTTTTTT
CDR3 protein: CASSEGETSGGAGELFF

D gene: TRBD1
V gene: TRBV10-3
clone size: NA
J gene: TRBJ2-3
CDR3 DNA: TGTGCCATCAGTGAGTCTGGGGACAGCAGGGATACGCAGTATTTT
CDR3 protein: CAISESGDSRDTQYF

D gene: NA
V gene: TRBV3-1/TRBV3-2
clone size: NA
J gene: TRBJ2-7
CDR3 DNA: TGTGCCAGCAGCCAAGGTCACATGGTCTCGTACGAGCAGTACTTC
CDR3 protein: CASSQGHMVSYEQYF

D gene: TRBD2
V gene: TRBV7-2
clone size: NA
J gene: TRBJ2-2
CDR3 DNA: TGTGCCAGCAGCTTAATGGCGGGAGTGGCCGGGGAGCTGTTTTTT
CDR3 protein: CASSLMAGVAGELFF

D gene: NA
V gene: TRBV4-3
clone size: NA
J gene: TRBJ1-4
CDR3 DNA: TGCGCCAGCAGCCAAGAGGGGGGACGAGGTGAAAAACTGTTTTTT
CDR3 protein: CASSQEGGRGEKLFF

D gene: TRBD1
V gene: TRBV7-2
clone size: NA
J gene: TRBJ1-5
CDR3 DNA: TGTGCCAGCAGCTTGAGGGTCGGACAGGGTGGCAATCAGCCCCAGCATTTT
CDR3 protein: CASSLRVGQGGNQPQHF

D gene: NA
V gene: TRBV19
clone size: NA
J gene: TRBJ2-3
CDR3 DNA: TGTGCCAGTAGTCTCCAGGGGATCCCCCTAAAGGATACGCAGTATTTT
CDR3 protein: CASSLQGIPLKDTQYF

D gene: TRBD1
V gene: TRBV28
clone size: NA
J gene: TRBJ1-2
CDR3 DNA: TGTGCCAGCACCGACGGACAGGACAACTATGGCTACACCTTC
CDR3 protein: CASTDGQDNYGYTF

D gene: NA
V gene: TRBV2
clone size: NA
J gene: TRBJ2-2
CDR3 DNA: TGTGCCAGCAGTGAAGCGCTTGGGCAGGTGGGCGGGGAGCTGTTTTTT
CDR3 protein: CASSEALGQVGGELFF

D gene: TRBD1
V gene: TRBV19
clone size: NA
J gene: TRBJ1-5
CDR3 DNA: TGTGCCAGTAGTACAGGACAGGGAAATTGGCAGCCCCAGCATTTT
CDR3 protein: CASSTGQGNWQPQHF

D gene: NA
V gene: TRBV5-1
clone size: few
J gene: TRBJ1-1
CDR3 DNA: TGCGCCAGCAGCTTGGTAGGGGAGGGCACTGAAGCTTTCTTT
CDR3 protein: CASSLVGEGTEAFF

D gene: NA
V gene: TRBV4-3
clone size: NA
J gene: TRBJ2-6
CDR3 DNA: TGCGCCAGCAGCCAAGGAGGGAGATCTGGGGCCAACGTCCTGACTTTC
CDR3 protein: CASSQGGRSGANVLTF

D gene: NA
V gene: TRBV7-2
clone size: NA
J gene: TRBJ2-6
CDR3 DNA: TGTGCCAGCAGCTTTTCAGCGGCCGGGGCCAACGTCCTGACTTTC
CDR3 protein: CASSFSAAGANVLTF

D gene: NA
V gene: TRBV5-6
clone size: NA
J gene: TRBJ1-2
CDR3 DNA: TGTGCCAGCAGCTTTGGAACAGGGCCCTATGGCTACACCTTC
CDR3 protein: CASSFGTGPYGYTF

D gene: NA
V gene: TRBV11-2
clone size: NA
J gene: TRBJ2-1
CDR3 DNA: TGTGCCAGCAGACTAATAAACTCCTACAATGAGCAGTTCTTC
CDR3 protein: CASRLINSYNEQFF

D gene: NA
V gene: TRBV25-1
clone size: NA
J gene: TRBJ1-6
CDR3 DNA: TGTGCCAGCAGTGAAAGCTTCTCCTATAATTCACCCCTCCACTTT
CDR3 protein: CASSESFSYNSPLHF

D gene: TRBD2
V gene: TRBV9
clone size: NA
J gene: TRBJ2-5
CDR3 DNA: TGTGCCAGCAGCCGGGGGTCGGGACTAGCGGGAGTAGGAGAGACCCAGTACTTC
CDR3 protein: CASSRGSGLAGVGETQYF

D gene: TRBD2
V gene: TRBV6-5
clone size: NA
J gene: TRBJ2-3
CDR3 DNA: TGTGCCAGCAGTTACCCAGCGGGAGGGCCGGATACGCAGTATTTT
CDR3 protein: CASSYPAGGPDTQYF